This T cell receptor beta chain is from a study of OX40 agonist ivuxolimab in advanced cancers. About the research overall: Six ivuxolimab dose levels, 0.01 to 10 mg/kg, were given intravenously every 2 weeks. From about 23 to 85 years was the age range, with a mean of around 60 years, and approximately 80% were male. Whole-study findings and limits: There were also nonresponders showing low normalized T-cell clonal expansion.

The table came from immunoSEQ multiplex PCR; TCRdb's copy has only in-frame clones and leaves some out. The table shows approximately 26,000 clones, with roughly 85% occurring only once. CDR3 size: 18 residues. About this clone: The antigen is not known.

The chain recombines TRBV21-1 with TRBJ2-7; the table names TRBD1, a call not compared with the DNA. TRBV21-1 is deemed a pseudogene. The input for sequencing was CD4+ or CD8+ T cells sorted from blood, taken in a trial of the OX40 agonist ivuxolimab. The receptor's source is an adult with an advanced solid tumor such as melanoma, head and neck, liver or kidney cancer. The DNA for the CDR3 is TGTGCCAGCAGCCAAGAGCCCCCGGACAGCCCGAGCTCCTACGAGCAGTACTTC. The encoded protein is CASSQEPPDSPSSYEQYF.